The entry that follows covers one T cell receptor beta chain sequence. Its antigen is not yet known. No base quality information exists; no much larger clone differs at one position. The data are from a study of shared clonotypes between healthy human individuals (dated by TCRdb to the early 2020s). Background on the whole study: The cohort included three men and a couple of women between 18 and 49 years of age. For each donor, CD4 naive and CD4 memory were each run on three plates, CD8 naive on two plates, and CD8 memory on one plate. To estimate repertoire size and how much clonotype sharing occurs between individuals, the study deeply sequenced the blood TCR repertoires of five healthy adults. Libraries were prepared and TCR repertoires were sequenced by different laboratories using diverse techniques, in order to increase sequencing depth and limit assay-specific biases. Between about 0.9 and 10 billion PBMCs per donor were obtained by leukapheresis.

General conclusions and limits of the study: Larger estimated clonotype richness was generally found for naive subsets than for memory subsets. Pairwise subsampling led to the expectation that sequencing depth would affect the degree of clonotype sharing among donors. Even with the large sequencing depth, rarefaction of the sorted-subset datasets indicated that sequencing was incomplete. Compared with non-shared clonotypes, the clonotypes found in all four sorted-subset donors had higher generation probabilities. Sampling was limited to blood, and TCR repertoires in tissue likely differ from TCR repertoires in blood. Because the study included a small number of donors, the genetic and exposure-history diversity represented was limited. Sharing across a few donors was observed for around 5% of naive CD4, around 3.5% of naive CD8, 2% to 2.5% of memory CD4, and roughly 0.43% of memory CD8 clonotypes.

The germline V gene sets CDR1 to SNHLY and CDR2 to FYNNEI. V has 6 bases trimmed and J has 2 bases trimmed; junction bases matching no gene number 2. The CDR3 holds 13 amino acids from the cysteine to the phenylalanine. The sequence is cut down to CDR3 DNA, 39 bases in frame from base 1. TCR CDR3 regions were amplified from genomic DNA by multiplex PCR using the deep immunoSEQ assay. Extracted genomic DNA from each cell subset was distributed evenly across all wells of several immunoSEQ 96-well plates, and each plate was treated as a replicate. For sorted subsets, approximately 0.2 ug of genomic DNA, equivalent to 25,000 to 35,000 T cell genomes, went into each replicate PCR. Purified libraries were quantified with a Qubit 3.0 fluorometer, sized on a Bioanalyzer 2100, and re-quantified with the KAPA Library Quantification kit. A separate single-read 150-cycle Illumina NextSeq 550 flow cell was used to sequence each immunoSEQ 96-well plate. The authors processed their data as follows. Because only junctional sequences without quality scores were contained in the immunoSEQ output, filtering matching that applied to full-length reads could not be performed. To assign V/J genes and CDR3, sequences were annotated against IMGT germline references using PyIR, a Python wrapper for IgBLAST v1.9. Reads with weak V/J assignments (E-value above 1e-6), missing CDR3, stop codons, out-of-frame junctions, or ambiguous translated residues were removed. V3J clonotypes were defined by identical inferred V gene, J gene, and CDR3 amino acid sequence. The percentage overlap between two repertoires was calculated by dividing the number of shared unique clonotypes by the size of the smaller repertoire. RTK rarefaction, the Chao1 estimator, and Recon v2.1 estimates of unobserved clonotypes were used to assess repertoire richness. Generation probabilities were computed with OLGA for all TCRbeta clonotypes obtained by the gDNA method from several donors. TCRdb provides this immuneACCESS table in a form limited to in-frame rearrangements. Some clones are lacking; in checked studies, under half of them reflect an unresolved V gene, and why the rest are absent is not known. V, J and clone size were drawn from that table, and D and trimming were deduced from the DNA. This sample comprises about 2 million clones, just under 95% of them detected only once. The ten most abundant clones make up roughly 1% of the sample.

For the CD8 naive samples, CD45RO-negative cells were positively selected for CCR7, yielding a CD45RA+CCR7+ population from which TemRA cells were excluded. The donors were healthy, HIV-negative adults who had no recently reported acute infections or vaccinations. All donors were Caucasian adults living in Nashville, Tennessee, USA. After blood collection by leukapheresis, PBMCs were isolated using Ficoll-Histopaque density gradient centrifugation and then cryopreserved in the vapor phase of liquid nitrogen. Purity and quantity of every magnetically sorted T cell population were checked by analytical flow cytometry. Genomic DNA was isolated from each sorted fraction and quantified by UV absorbance on a Nanodrop 2000c.

The TCR comes from a man aged 18 to 30 in good health. The sequencing input was naive CD8+ T cells sorted from blood. The label giving this sample's cell subset or site can be read as: CD45RA+CCR7+. Recombination linked TRBV2 to TRBJ2-3; TRBD1 lines up with 7 middle nucleotides. The CDR3 region has the sequence CASRGTATDTQYF. The DNA is TGTGCCAGCAGAGGGACAGCCACAGATACGCAGTATTTT.